The 27 T cell receptor beta chains given below trace back to one sample, sequenced in a study of shared clonotypes between healthy human individuals. Only in-frame clones appear in the TCRdb table, and some are missing; sequencing was by immunoSEQ multiplex PCR. The table has fewer than 850,000 clones, less than 95% seen once; the top ten hold about 33%. The sample taken for sequencing was memory CD8+ T cells from PBMCs. The subset: CD45RO+ cells pooled with CCR7-negative TemRA cells. The receptors come from a man between 18 and 35 years old in good health. Some clones in this sample may be carry-over from other donors' samples.

This rearrangement joins TRBV21-1 to TRBJ2-3; TRBD2, the table's D call, was not compared with the DNA. TRBV21-1 is a pseudogene segment. The CDR3 consists of 17 residues. CDR3 residues: CASSNARLSGALDTQYF. Here the CDR3 DNA reads TGTGCCAGCAGCAACGCGAGGTTATCGGGAGCGCTGGATACGCAGTATTTT.

V and J are TRBV28 and TRBJ1-5; D perhaps matches TRBD1 (6 bases). The germline V gene has CDR1 MDHEN and CDR2 SYDVKM. The CDR3 length is 15 residues. V was pared by 5 bases and J by 0 bases, with 11 bases between. Here the CDR3 reads CASSQYRDSNQPQHF. CDR3 coding DNA: TGTGCCAGCAGTCAATACAGGGATAGCAATCAGCCCCAGCATTTT.

The chain employs TRBV9 and TRBJ2-1, with 8 bases fitting TRBD1. The J segment lost 6 bases and the V segment lost 3 bases, leaving 8 bases of the junction unmatched. Germline values: CDR1 SGDLS, CDR2 YYNGEE. This CDR3 has 15 amino acids. CDR3 in amino acids: CASSEGQAPGNEQFF. CDR3 nucleotide sequence: TGTGCCAGCAGCGAGGGACAGGCGCCCGGCAATGAGCAGTTCTTC.

The gene calls are TRBV27 and TRBJ2-2; D call uncertain. Germline V gives CDR1 MNHEY, CDR2 SMNVEV (reference sequence). This CDR3 is 17 amino acids long. Deletions cut 3 bases from V and 0 bases from J, with 14 bases between. Written as DNA, the CDR3 is TGTGCCAGCAGTTTGCAGGCGTCTACGGCGAACACCGGGGAGCTGTTTTTT. Translated: CASSLQASTANTGELFF.

The chain is built from TRBV19 and TRBJ2-1; D remains unclear. This CDR3 has 14 residues. V was shortened by 3 bases and J by 10 bases, with 16 bases between the two germline ends. CDR1 and CDR2 from the germline V gene are LNHDA and SQIVND (reference sequence). CDR3 in amino acids: CASSILPHTDEQFF. In DNA form, the CDR3 reads TGTGCCAGTAGTATTCTACCGCACACCGACGAGCAGTTCTTC.

A single count supports this clone. Possible read error: a much larger clone is one base away. The sample holds other DNA sequences that translate to the same CDR3. The V gene is TRBV27, the J gene TRBJ2-4, with a weak D call TRBD2 (7 bases). The CDR3 loop spans 16 amino acids. CDR1 and CDR2 (germline): MNHEY, SMNVEV (reference sequence). The CDR3 sequence: CASSLTRGGHKNIQYF. The CDR3 DNA is TGTGCCAGCAGTTTGACGAGGGGGGGGCACAAAAATATTCAGTACTTC.

The rearrangement joins TRBV9 to TRBJ2-7, with 8 bases that match TRBD2. Germline CDR1 SGDLS, CDR2 YYNGEE. There are 14 residues in the CDR3. Losses at the gene ends were 4 bases for V and 2 bases for J; bases not matched to a gene: 5. For the CDR3, the DNA is TGTGCCAGCAGCCCTACGGGGGGGGCCTACGAGCAGTACTTC. It translates to CASSPTGGAYEQYF.

J is TRBJ1-4 and V is TRBV2, with D perhaps matching TRBD1 (6 bases). V lost 6 bases and J lost 0, with 14 bases in between. The germline V gene has CDR1 SNHLY and CDR2 FYNNEI. The CDR3 consists of 16 residues. CDR3 DNA: TGTGCCAGCAGCACCGGGACACAAGCAACTAATGAAAAACTGTTTTTT. It yields the protein CASSTGTQATNEKLFF.

The DNA of the CDR3 is TGTGCCAGCAGTTCTACAGTCAGTCCCCCAGAGACCCAGTACTTC. Translating it yields CASSSTVSPPETQYF. This rearrangement joins TRBV27 to TRBJ2-5; D gene unclear. The length of the CDR3 is 15 residues. CDR1 is MNHEY and CDR2 is SMNVEV in the germline V gene (reference sequence). Trimming removed 4 bases at V and 4 bases at J, with 16 bases between.

Only one count was recorded for this clone. This sequence joins TRBV9 and TRBJ2-2; TRBD2 matches 7 bases. Germline loops: CDR1 SGDLS, CDR2 YYNGEE. Trimming at V came to 0 bases and at J to 5 bases, leaving 7 bases not matched to a gene. The CDR3 sequence is 16 residues long. CDR3 sequence (DNA): TGTGCCAGCAGCGTAGCAAGGACTAGTGGGACCGGGGAGCTGTTTTTT. Amino acids: CASSVARTSGTGELFF.

V is TRBV4-1 and J is TRBJ2-7; TRBD1 matches at 8 bases. The CDR3 covers 14 residues. CDR1 and CDR2 (germline): MGHRA, YSYEKL. V was clipped by 5 bases and J by 3 bases; unmatched bases: 6. CDR3 in DNA: TGCGCCAGCAGCACCAGACAGGGGATCTACGAGCAGTACTTC. Residues: CASSTRQGIYEQYF.

Only a few counts were recorded for this clone. The chain couples TRBV5-4 to TRBJ2-3; the match to TRBD2 covers 15 bases. V gave up 4 bases and J gave up 6 bases; unmatched junction bases: 6. Germline CDR1 and CDR2: SGHNT and YYREEE (reference sequence). The CDR3 runs 16 residues. CDR3 sequence (DNA): TGTGCCAGCAGCGGCGGGACTAGCGGGAGGATCGATACGCAGTATTTT. Protein sequence: CASSGGTSGRIDTQYF.

CDR3 residues: CASSLRDSQGETQYF. The CDR3 DNA reads TGTGCCAGCAGCTTGCGGGACTCCCAGGGGGAGACCCAGTACTTC. The chain carries TRBV7-9 and TRBJ2-5; either TRBD1 or TRBD2 may supply D (6 bases each). This CDR3 contains 15 residues. V was clipped by 3 bases and J by 5 bases, with 16 bases between them. Germline values: CDR1 SEHNR, CDR2 FQNEAQ (reference sequence). Combining the CDR3 with reference TRBV7-9 and TRBJ2-5 gives the whole variable domain DTGVSQNPRHKITKRGQNVTFRCDPISEHNRLYWYRQTLGQGPEFLTYFQNEAQLEKSRLLSDRFSAERPKGSFSTLEIQRTEQGDSAMYLCASSLRDSQGETQYFGPGTRLLVL.

The V and J genes are TRBV15 and TRBJ2-1; 7 nucleotides line up with TRBD2. The CDR3 sequence is 15 residues long. Germline-derived CDR1 and CDR2 are LNHNV and YYDKDF (reference sequence). V dropped 3 bases and J dropped 0; count of bases not matched to a gene: 2. CDR3 sequence reads: CATSRSGTSYNEQFF. CDR3 DNA: TGTGCCACCAGCAGGAGCGGGACCTCCTACAATGAGCAGTTCTTC.

This chain connects TRBV19 to TRBJ2-1; D may match TRBD1 or TRBD2 (5 bases each). The CDR3 covers 15 residues. Looked up from germline, CDR1 is LNHDA and CDR2 is SQIVND (reference sequence). Between the trimmed V and J ends, which lost 6 bases and 0 bases, there was a span of 12 bases. The CDR3 bases are TGTGCCAGTAGCGGGACCATCACCTCCTACAATGAGCAGTTCTTC. Amino acid sequence: CASSGTITSYNEQFF.

The V gene is TRBV19, the J gene TRBJ2-1; D unclear. There are 16 residues in the CDR3. The germline CDR1 and CDR2 sequences are LNHDA and SQIVND (reference sequence). Trimming took 3 bases from V and 0 from J, leaving 12 bases between them. The CDR3 DNA sequence: TGTGCCAGTAGTATCTCGGCGGCGAGCTCCTACAATGAGCAGTTCTTC. This translates into CASSISAASSYNEQFF.

This sequence joins TRBV25-1 and TRBJ2-1, with D possibly being TRBD2 (5 bases). The CDR3 has 14 amino acids. The germline V gene encodes CDR1 MGHDK and CDR2 SYGVNS. The V gene lost 8 bases and the J gene lost 0 bases, with 11 bases spanning the gap. The CDR3 DNA reads as TGTGCCAGCCTCAGCGGTAGCTCCTACAATGAGCAGTTCTTC. This gives the protein CASLSGSSYNEQFF.

The chain carries TRBV19 and TRBJ1-5, with 8 bases identical to TRBD1. The CDR3 consists of 16 residues. Germline V lookup: CDR1 LNHDA, CDR2 SQIVND (reference sequence). V lost 8 bases and J lost 5; bases outside the gene matches: 14. The CDR3 region has the DNA TGTGCCAGTCACGATGGGACAGGATATCTCGATCAGCCCCAGCATTTT. It is translated as CASHDGTGYLDQPQHF.

The J gene is TRBJ2-1, the V gene TRBV7-9; D uncertain. V gave up 1 base and J gave up 5 bases, with 15 bases separating them. The CDR3 is made up of 16 amino acids. Germline loops: CDR1 SEHNR, CDR2 FQNEAQ (reference sequence). The CDR3 sequence: CASSLEDRAFNNEQFF. CDR3 sequence (DNA): TGTGCCAGCAGCTTAGAGGATCGAGCGTTCAACAATGAGCAGTTCTTC.

The V call is TRBV19, the J call TRBJ2-7; 9 bases agree with TRBD1. The germline gives CDR1 LNHDA, CDR2 SQIVND (reference sequence). The ends lost 5 bases at V and 1 base at J; junction bases unmatched: 6. This CDR3 contains 15 residues. CDR3 coding DNA: TGTGCCAGTAGTGTAACTGGGACAGGGTCCTACGAGCAGTACTTC. The encoded protein is CASSVTGTGSYEQYF.

The chain recombines TRBV4-2 with TRBJ2-3; D is unresolved. V was clipped by 4 bases and J by 0 bases, with 8 bases between them. The CDR3 consists of 14 residues. Germline lookup yields CDR1 LGHNA and CDR2 YNFKEQ. The DNA of the CDR3 is TGTGCCAGCAGCCCCCTCGGTAGCACAGATACGCAGTATTTT. Protein product: CASSPLGSTDTQYF.

The CDR3 loop is CASSLELGTADEKLFF. The CDR3 bases are TGTGCCAGCAGCCTTGAACTCGGGACCGCCGATGAAAAACTGTTTTTT. This chain links TRBV7-9 with TRBJ1-4, with a tentative D call TRBD1 (5 bases). The CDR3 is 16 amino acids. V was pared by 5 bases and J by 6 bases, with 19 bases between. CDR1 and CDR2 from the germline V gene are SEHNR and FQNEAQ (reference sequence).

Concerning this clone: At one of its ends the junction is not consistent with the germline gene, which may arise from a read error. The identical CDR3 is also encoded by other nucleotide sequences in the sample. This sequence joins TRBV12-5 and TRBJ2-7, with D perhaps TRBD1 or TRBD2 (5 bases each). Looked up from germline, CDR1 is LGHNT and CDR2 is FRNRAP. The CDR3 runs 15 residues. In DNA, the CDR3 is TGTGCTAGCGGTTCTCCCCCGAGGGGTTCCTACGAGCAGTACTTC. Protein sequence: CASGSPPRGSYEQYF.

The CDR3: CASSQDPEREGRYEQFF. CDR3 DNA: TGTGCCAGCAGCCAAGATCCGGAGCGGGAGGGGAGGTATGAGCAGTTCTTC. This sequence joins TRBV4-2 and TRBJ2-1; 10 bases align to TRBD2. This CDR3 is 17 amino acids long. Germline values: CDR1 LGHNA, CDR2 YNFKEQ. V lost 0 bases to trimming and J lost 8 bases; unmatched junction nucleotides: 10.

J is TRBJ1-1 and V is TRBV7-7; tentative D call: TRBD1 (5 bases). The germline V and J ends were trimmed by 1 base and 5 bases, with 8 bases remaining between them. This CDR3 has 13 residues. Germline-derived CDR1 and CDR2 are SSHAT and FNYEAQ (reference sequence). For the CDR3, the DNA is TGTGCCAGCAGCTTAGATTGGGGGACTGAAGCTTTCTTT. It is translated as CASSLDWGTEAFF. Based on the CDR3 plus reference TRBV7-7 and TRBJ1-1, the full variable domain is GAGVSQSPRYKVTKRGQDVTLRCDPISSHATLYWYQQALGQGPEFLTYFNYEAQPDKSGLPSDRFSAERPEGSISTLTIQRTEQRDSAMYRCASSLDWGTEAFFGQGTRLTVV.

The chain has TRBV2 and TRBJ1-1; D unclear. Trimming took off 5 bases at V and 4 bases at J, with 14 bases between the two ends. This CDR3 is built from 14 residues. Germline CDR1 and CDR2: SNHLY and FYNNEI. The CDR3 loop is CASSQTQAATEAFF. The DNA of the CDR3 is TGTGCCAGCAGTCAAACGCAGGCGGCCACTGAAGCTTTCTTT.

This chain links TRBV7-8 with TRBJ1-3; D gene ambiguous. Germline-derived CDR1 and CDR2 are SGHVS and FQNEAQ. The V end was cut by 2 bases, the J end by 3 bases, with 11 bases between. This CDR3 has 15 amino acids. CDR3 coding DNA: TGTGCCAGCAGCTTAAGGGATGGGAGTGGAAACACCATATATTTT. The encoded protein is CASSLRDGSGNTIYF.